This section outlines one TCR beta chain sequence together with its context. Its antigen is unidentified. This record comes from a study of cytomegalovirus exposure and HLA in healthy donors. Findings of the study overall: The authors later found HLA-associated TCR beta chains more clonally expanded than equally common others. The majority of CMV-associated TCR beta chains were reported as apparently HLA-restricted in a later analysis.

Researchers ran the PCR with 60 Vbeta and 13 Jbeta primers. The table came from immunoSEQ multiplex PCR; TCRdb's copy has only in-frame clones and leaves some out. Among roughly 200,000 clones listed, roughly four fifths were seen once. This CDR3 region has 15 residues. The junction had 4 bases not matched to a gene; V was cut back by 4 bases and J by 1 base. Germline V gene data show CDR1 as LGHNA and CDR2 as YNFKEQ. The receptor was derived from a man in his thirties or forties in good health and CMV-seronegative. The J gene is TRBJ1-1, the V gene TRBV4-2; 9 bases fit TRBD1. The sequenced material came from PBMCs. The CDR3 loop reads CASSLDRGSNTEAFF. DNA of the CDR3: TGTGCCAGCAGCCTAGACAGGGGGTCGAACACTGAAGCTTTCTTT.